Included here is one T cell receptor beta chain sequence, with context. V lost 3 bases, J lost 9 bases, and 14 bases lay in between. Germline V gene data show CDR1 as LGHDT and CDR2 as YNNKEL (reference sequence). CDR3 length: 13 residues. Some clones are missing from TCRdb's copy, which holds only in-frame ones; the method was immunoSEQ multiplex PCR. The top ten clones hold 6.3% of a sample with about 94,000 clones, 80% to 85% of them seen once. The source of the sample is a study of blood T cell repertoires in COVID-19. The sequenced material came from peripheral blood. The clonotype comes from a man aged 60 to 69 with acute or convalescent COVID-19. The gene calls are TRBV3-1 (or the pseudogene TRBV3-2) and TRBJ1-1, with a possible D match to TRBD1 (6 bases). CDR3 protein: CASSQGRGRKAFF. CDR3 coding DNA: TGTGCCAGCAGCCAGGGCAGGGGCAGGAAAGCTTTCTTT.